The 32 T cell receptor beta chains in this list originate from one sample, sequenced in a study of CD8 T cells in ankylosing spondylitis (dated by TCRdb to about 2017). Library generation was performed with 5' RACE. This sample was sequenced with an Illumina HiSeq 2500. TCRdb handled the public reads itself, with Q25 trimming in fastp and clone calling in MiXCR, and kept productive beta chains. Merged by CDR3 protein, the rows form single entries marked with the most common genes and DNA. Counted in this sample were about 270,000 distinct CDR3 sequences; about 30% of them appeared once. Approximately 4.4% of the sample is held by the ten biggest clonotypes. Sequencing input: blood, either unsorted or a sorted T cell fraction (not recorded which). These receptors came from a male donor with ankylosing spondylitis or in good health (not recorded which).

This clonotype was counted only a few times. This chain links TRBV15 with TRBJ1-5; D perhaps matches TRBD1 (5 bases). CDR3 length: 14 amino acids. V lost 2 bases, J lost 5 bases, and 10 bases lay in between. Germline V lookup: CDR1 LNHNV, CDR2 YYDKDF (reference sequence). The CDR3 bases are TGTGCCACCAGCAGAAAACCCAGGGATCAGCCCCAGCATTTT. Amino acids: CATSRKPRDQPQHF.

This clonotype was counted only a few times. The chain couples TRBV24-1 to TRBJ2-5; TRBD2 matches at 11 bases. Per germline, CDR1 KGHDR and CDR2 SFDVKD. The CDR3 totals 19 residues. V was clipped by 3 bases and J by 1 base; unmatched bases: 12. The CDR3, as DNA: TGTGCCACCAGTGATCCCGGCGGGACTAGCGGAAAACTCCAAGAGACCCAGTACTTC. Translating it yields CATSDPGGTSGKLQETQYF.

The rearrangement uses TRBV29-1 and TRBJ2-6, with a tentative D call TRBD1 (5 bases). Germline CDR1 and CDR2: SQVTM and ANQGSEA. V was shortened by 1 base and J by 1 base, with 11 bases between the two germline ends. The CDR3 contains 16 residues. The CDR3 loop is CSVEAPNRSGANVLTF. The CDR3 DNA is TGCAGCGTTGAAGCCCCAAACAGGTCTGGGGCCAACGTCCTGACTTTC.

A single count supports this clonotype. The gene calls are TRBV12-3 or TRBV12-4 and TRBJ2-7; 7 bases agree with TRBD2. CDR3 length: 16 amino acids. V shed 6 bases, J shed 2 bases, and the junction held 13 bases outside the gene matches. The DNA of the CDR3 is TGTGCCAGCAGCTGGGGGGGACTATCTGCCCCCTACGAGCAGTACTTC. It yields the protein CASSWGGLSAPYEQYF.

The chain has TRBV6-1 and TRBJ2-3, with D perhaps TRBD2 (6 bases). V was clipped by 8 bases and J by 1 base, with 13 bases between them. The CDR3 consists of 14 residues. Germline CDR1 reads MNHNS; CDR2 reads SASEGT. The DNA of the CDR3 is TGTGCCAGCTTTAGCGGTTTCGGCACAGATACGCAGTATTTT. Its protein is CASFSGFGTDTQYF.

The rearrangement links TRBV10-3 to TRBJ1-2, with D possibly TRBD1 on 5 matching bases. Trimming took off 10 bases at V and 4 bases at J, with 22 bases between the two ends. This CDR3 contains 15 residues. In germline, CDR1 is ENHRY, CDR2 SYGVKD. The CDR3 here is CATIGRDGSIYGYTF. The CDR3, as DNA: TGTGCCACGATAGGAAGGGACGGCAGCATCTATGGCTACACCTTC.

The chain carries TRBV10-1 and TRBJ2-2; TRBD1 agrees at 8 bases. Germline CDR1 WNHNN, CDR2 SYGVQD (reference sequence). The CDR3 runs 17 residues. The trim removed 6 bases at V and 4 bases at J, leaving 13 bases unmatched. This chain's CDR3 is CASSSSGGAVFTGELFF. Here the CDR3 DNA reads TGCGCCAGCAGCTCCTCAGGGGGCGCGGTTTTCACCGGGGAGCTGTTTTTT.

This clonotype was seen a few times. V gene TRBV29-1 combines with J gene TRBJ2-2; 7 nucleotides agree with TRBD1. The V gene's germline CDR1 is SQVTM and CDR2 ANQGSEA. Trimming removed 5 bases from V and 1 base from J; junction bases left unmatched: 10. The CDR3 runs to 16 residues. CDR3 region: CSVRDSILMNTGELFF. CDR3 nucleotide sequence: TGCAGCGTTAGGGACAGCATCCTAATGAACACCGGGGAGCTGTTTTTT.

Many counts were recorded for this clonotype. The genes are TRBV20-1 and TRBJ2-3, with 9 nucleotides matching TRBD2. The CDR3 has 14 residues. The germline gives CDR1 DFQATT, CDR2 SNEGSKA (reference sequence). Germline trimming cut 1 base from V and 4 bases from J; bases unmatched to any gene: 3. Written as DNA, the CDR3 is TGCAGTGCTAGAGTGGGACTAGCCCCAGATACGCAGTATTTT. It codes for CSARVGLAPDTQYF.

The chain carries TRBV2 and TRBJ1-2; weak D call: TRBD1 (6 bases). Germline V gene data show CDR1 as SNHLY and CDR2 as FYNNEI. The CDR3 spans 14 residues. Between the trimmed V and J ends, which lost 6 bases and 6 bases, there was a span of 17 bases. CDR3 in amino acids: CASRSGVTVDGYTF. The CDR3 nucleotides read TGTGCCAGCAGATCAGGGGTTACTGTGGATGGCTACACCTTC.

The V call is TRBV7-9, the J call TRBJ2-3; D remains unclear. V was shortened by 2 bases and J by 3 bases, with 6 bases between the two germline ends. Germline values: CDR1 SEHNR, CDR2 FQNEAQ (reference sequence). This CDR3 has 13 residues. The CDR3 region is CASSLTATDTQYF. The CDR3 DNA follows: TGTGCCAGCAGCTTAACAGCTACAGATACGCAGTATTTT.

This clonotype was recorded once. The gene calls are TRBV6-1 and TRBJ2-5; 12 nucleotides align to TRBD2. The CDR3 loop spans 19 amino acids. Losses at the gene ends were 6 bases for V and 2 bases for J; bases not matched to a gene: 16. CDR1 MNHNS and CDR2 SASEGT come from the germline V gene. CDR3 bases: TGTGCCAGCAGCAAAGAGATACTGACTAGCGGGGGCCCTCAAGAGACCCAGTACTTC. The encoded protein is CASSKEILTSGGPQETQYF.

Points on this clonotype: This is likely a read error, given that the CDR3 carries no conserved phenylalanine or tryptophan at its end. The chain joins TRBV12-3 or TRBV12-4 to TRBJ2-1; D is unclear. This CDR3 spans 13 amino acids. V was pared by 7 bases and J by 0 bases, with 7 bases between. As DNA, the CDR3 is TGTGCCAGCAACTCCGGCTCCTACAATGAGCAGTTCTTG. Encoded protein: CASNSGSYNEQFL.

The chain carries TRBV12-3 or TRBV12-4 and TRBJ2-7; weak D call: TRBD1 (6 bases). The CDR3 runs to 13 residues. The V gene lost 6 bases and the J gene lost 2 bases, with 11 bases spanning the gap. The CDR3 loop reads CASSSQGPYEQYF. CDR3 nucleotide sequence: TGTGCCAGCAGCTCACAGGGTCCCTACGAGCAGTACTTC.

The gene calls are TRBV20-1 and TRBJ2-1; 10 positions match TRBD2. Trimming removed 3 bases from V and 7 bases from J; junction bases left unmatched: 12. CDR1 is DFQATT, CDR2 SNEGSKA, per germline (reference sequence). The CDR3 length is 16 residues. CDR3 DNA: TGCAGTGCTAGGCCGGCGAGCGGGGGGGCAGGGAATGAGCAGTTCTTC. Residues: CSARPASGGAGNEQFF.

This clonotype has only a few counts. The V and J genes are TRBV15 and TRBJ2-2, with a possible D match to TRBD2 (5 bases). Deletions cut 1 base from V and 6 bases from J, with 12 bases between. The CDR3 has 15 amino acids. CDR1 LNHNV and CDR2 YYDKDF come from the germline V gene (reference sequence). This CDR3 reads CATSRVGEWAGELFF. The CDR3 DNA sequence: TGTGCCACCAGCAGAGTCGGGGAGTGGGCCGGGGAGCTGTTTTTT. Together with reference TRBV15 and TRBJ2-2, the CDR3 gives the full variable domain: DAMVIQNPRYQVTQFGKPVTLSCSQTLNHNVMYWYQQKSSQAPKLLFHYYDKDFNNEADTPDNFQSRRPNTSFCFLDIRSPGLGDTAMYLCATSRVGEWAGELFFGEGSRLTVL.

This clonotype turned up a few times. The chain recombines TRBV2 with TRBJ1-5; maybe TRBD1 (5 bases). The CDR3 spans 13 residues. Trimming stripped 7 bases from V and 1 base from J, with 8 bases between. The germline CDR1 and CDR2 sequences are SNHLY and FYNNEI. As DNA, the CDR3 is TGTGCCAGCACCCGGGACAGCAATCAGCCCCAGCATTTT. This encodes CASTRDSNQPQHF. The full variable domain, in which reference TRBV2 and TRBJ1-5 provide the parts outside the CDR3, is EPEVTQTPSHQVTQMGQEVILRCVPISNHLYFYWYRQILGQKVEFLVSFYNNEISEKSEIFDDQFSVERPDGSNFTLKIRSTKLEDSAMYFCASTRDSNQPQHFGDGTRLSIL.

CDR3 in amino acids: CASRAGTPYNEQFF. CDR3 DNA sequence: TGTGCCAGCAGAGCCGGGACTCCCTACAATGAGCAGTTCTTC. This chain connects TRBV12-3 or TRBV12-4 to TRBJ2-1, with D maybe TRBD2 (6 bases). V lost 6 bases, J lost 2 bases, and 11 bases lay in between. CDR3 length: 14 amino acids.

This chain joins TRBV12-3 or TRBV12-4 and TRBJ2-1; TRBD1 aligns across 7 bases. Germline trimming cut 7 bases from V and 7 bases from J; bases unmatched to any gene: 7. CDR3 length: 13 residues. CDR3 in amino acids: CASIPDRANEQFF. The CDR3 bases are TGTGCCAGCATCCCCGACAGGGCGAATGAGCAGTTCTTC.

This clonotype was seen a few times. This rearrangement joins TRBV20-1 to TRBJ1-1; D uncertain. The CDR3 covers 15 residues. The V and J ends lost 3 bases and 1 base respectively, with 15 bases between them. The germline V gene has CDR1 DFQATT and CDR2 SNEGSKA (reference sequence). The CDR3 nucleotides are TGCAGTGCTAGTTGGACGACCGCCGCGAACACTGAAGCTTTCTTT. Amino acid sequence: CSASWTTAANTEAFF.

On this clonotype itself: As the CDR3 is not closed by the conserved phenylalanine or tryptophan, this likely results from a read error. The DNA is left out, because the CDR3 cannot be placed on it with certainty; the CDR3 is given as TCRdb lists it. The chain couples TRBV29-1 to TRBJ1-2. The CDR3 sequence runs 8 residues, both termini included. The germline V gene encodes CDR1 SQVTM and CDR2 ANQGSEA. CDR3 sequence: CSAGKLGS.

The chain's CDR3 is CASSHPVASGVDRTDTQYF. DNA of the CDR3: TGTGCCAGCAGCCACCCCGTGGCTAGCGGGGTCGATCGCACAGATACGCAGTATTTT. The J gene is TRBJ2-3, the V gene TRBV4-2; the match to TRBD2 covers 9 bases. The CDR3 consists of 19 residues. The germline CDR1 and CDR2 sequences are LGHNA and YNFKEQ. V trimming: 3 bases; J trimming: 1 base; junction bases outside the gene matches: 14.

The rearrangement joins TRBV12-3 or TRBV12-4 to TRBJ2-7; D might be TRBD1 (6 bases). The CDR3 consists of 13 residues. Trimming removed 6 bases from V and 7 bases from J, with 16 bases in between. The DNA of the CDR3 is TGTGCCAGCAGCCCGGGACAATCTAGGGAGCAGTACTTC. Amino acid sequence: CASSPGQSREQYF.

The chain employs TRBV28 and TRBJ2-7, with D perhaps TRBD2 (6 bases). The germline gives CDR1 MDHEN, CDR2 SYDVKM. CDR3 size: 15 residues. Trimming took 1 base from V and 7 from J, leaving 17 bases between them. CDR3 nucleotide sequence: TGTGCCAGCAGTTTATCGAGCGGGTCGAGGGAGGAGCAGTACTTC. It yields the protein CASSLSSGSREEQYF.

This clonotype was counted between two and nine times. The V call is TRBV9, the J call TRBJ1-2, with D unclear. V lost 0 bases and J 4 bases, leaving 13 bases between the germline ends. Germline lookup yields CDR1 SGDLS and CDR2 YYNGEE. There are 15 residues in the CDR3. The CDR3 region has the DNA TGTGCCAGCAGCGTAGCTCAAGGAGGGCCCTATGGCTACACCTTC. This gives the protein CASSVAQGGPYGYTF.

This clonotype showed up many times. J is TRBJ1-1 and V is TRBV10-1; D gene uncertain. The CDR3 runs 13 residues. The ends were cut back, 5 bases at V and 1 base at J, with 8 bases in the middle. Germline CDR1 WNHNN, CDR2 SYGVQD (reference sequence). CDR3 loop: CASSKDGNTEAFF. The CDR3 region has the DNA TGCGCCAGCAGTAAGGACGGGAACACTGAAGCTTTCTTT.

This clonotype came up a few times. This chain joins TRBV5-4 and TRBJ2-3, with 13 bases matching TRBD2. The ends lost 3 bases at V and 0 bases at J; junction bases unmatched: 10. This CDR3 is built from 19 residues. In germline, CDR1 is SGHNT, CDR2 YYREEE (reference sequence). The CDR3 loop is CASSSPGLAGVYSTDTQYF. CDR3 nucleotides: TGTGCCAGCAGCTCCCCCGGACTAGCGGGGGTCTATAGCACAGATACGCAGTATTTT. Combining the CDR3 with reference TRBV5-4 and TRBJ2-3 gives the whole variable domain ETGVTQSPTHLIKTRGQQVTLRCSSQSGHNTVSWYQQALGQGPQFIFQYYREEENGRGNFPPRFSGLQFPNYSSELNVNALELDDSALYLCASSSPGLAGVYSTDTQYFGPGTRLTVL.

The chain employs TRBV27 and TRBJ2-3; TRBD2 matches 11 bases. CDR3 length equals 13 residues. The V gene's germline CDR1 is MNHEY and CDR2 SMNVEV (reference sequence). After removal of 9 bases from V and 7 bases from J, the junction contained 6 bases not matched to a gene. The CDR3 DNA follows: TGTGCCAGTCGTAGCGGGGGGGCTTATACGCAGTATTTT. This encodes CASRSGGAYTQYF.

The CDR3 region is CASSSENTEAFF. The CDR3 region has the DNA TGTGCCAGCAGCTCGGAAAACACTGAAGCTTTCTTT. V usage is TRBV7-9 and J usage is TRBJ1-1; D ambiguous. Trimming shortened V by 4 bases and J by 2 bases, and 5 bases separated the two germline ends. This CDR3 has 12 residues. Per germline, CDR1 SEHNR and CDR2 FQNEAQ (reference sequence).

The CDR3 bases are TGCAGTGCTAGAAAAGTGAGCTCCTACAATGAGCAGTTCTTC. Translation gives CSARKVSSYNEQFF. The chain uses TRBV20-1 and TRBJ2-1; D ambiguous. Germline CDR1 and CDR2: DFQATT and SNEGSKA (reference sequence). The germline V and J ends were trimmed by 2 bases and 0 bases, with 8 bases remaining between them. The CDR3 contains 14 residues.

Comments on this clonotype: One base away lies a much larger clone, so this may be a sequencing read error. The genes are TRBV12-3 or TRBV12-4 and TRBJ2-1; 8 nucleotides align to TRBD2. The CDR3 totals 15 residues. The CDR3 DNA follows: TGTGCCAGCAGTTTAGGGCGGGGGGATTACAATGAGCAGTCCTTC. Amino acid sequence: CASSLGRGDYNEQSF.

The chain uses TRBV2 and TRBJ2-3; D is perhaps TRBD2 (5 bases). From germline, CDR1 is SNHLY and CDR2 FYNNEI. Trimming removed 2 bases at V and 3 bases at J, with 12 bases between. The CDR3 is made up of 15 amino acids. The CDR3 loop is CASSELREPTDTQYF. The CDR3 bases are TGTGCCAGCAGTGAACTCCGGGAACCTACAGATACGCAGTATTTT.